This T cell receptor beta chain was obtained from a study of blood T cell repertoires in COVID-19. The wider study: The analysed material was cDNA or gDNA that came from T cells, B-cell-depleted T cells, or PBMCs.

Germline CDR1 SGHNT, CDR2 YENEEA. CDR3 size: 14 residues. V was shortened by 5 bases and J by 2 bases, with 10 bases between the two germline ends. Sequencing used immunoSEQ multiplex PCR; TCRdb keeps in-frame clones, though not all of them. The sample contains some 270,000 clones, approximately 92% of which appear only once. Material for sequencing was peripheral blood. The chain employs TRBV11-3 and TRBJ2-1; no definite D call. The sequence was obtained from a woman aged 40-49 years who had recovered from COVID-19. The DNA of the CDR3 is TGTGCCAGCAGCCCCTCCCCAGCCTACAATGAGCAGTTCTTC. This translates into CASSPSPAYNEQFF.